What follows are 15 T cell receptor beta chains derived from one specimen sequenced in a study of T cell responses to AZD1222 COVID-19 vaccine. Sequencing used immunoSEQ multiplex PCR; TCRdb keeps in-frame clones, though not all of them. The sample lists around 110,000 clones, roughly 90% occurring once. The source was peripheral blood, collected on day 0 of AZD1222 vaccination. The receptor source for this set is an adult in good health.

This clone came up once. Relative to the germline gene, one junction end is altered; a read error may explain this. The chain uses TRBV7-3 and TRBJ2-5, with a possible D match to TRBD2 (5 bases). The CDR3 extends over 13 amino acids. The V gene's germline CDR1 is SGHTA and CDR2 FQGTGA. CDR3 loop: CASGLGSEETQYF. CDR3 DNA sequence: TGTGCCAGCGGCTTGGGTAGCGAGGAGACCCAGTACTTC.

This chain uses TRBV7-7 with TRBJ1-1; D is unresolved. Germline V gene sequence: CDR1 SSHAT, CDR2 FNYEAQ (reference sequence). This CDR3 has 15 amino acids. V gave up 3 bases and J gave up 5 bases, with 16 bases separating them. CDR3 DNA sequence: TGTGCCAGCAGCTTCTCCAGGTCGCGGGAAACTGAAGCTTTCTTT. This gives the protein CASSFSRSRETEAFF. Combining the CDR3 with reference TRBV7-7 and TRBJ1-1 gives the whole variable domain GAGVSQSPRYKVTKRGQDVTLRCDPISSHATLYWYQQALGQGPEFLTYFNYEAQPDKSGLPSDRFSAERPEGSISTLTIQRTEQRDSAMYRCASSFSRSRETEAFFGQGTRLTVV.

The V call is TRBV28, the J call TRBJ1-6, with D hard to call. V gave up 7 bases and J gave up 9 bases, with 22 bases separating them. Germline V lookup: CDR1 MDHEN, CDR2 SYDVKM. The CDR3 consists of 16 residues. CDR3 region: CASNPLGGGEASPLHF. CDR3 nucleotides: TGTGCCAGCAACCCCCTAGGCGGAGGAGAGGCTTCACCCCTCCACTTT. Combining the CDR3 with reference TRBV28 and TRBJ1-6 gives the whole variable domain DVKVTQSSRYLVKRTGEKVFLECVQDMDHENMFWYRQDPGLGLRLIYFSYDVKMKEKGDIPEGYSVSREKKERFSLILESASTNQTSMYLCASNPLGGGEASPLHFGNGTRLTVT.

This chain connects TRBV5-1 to TRBJ2-1; 10 positions agree with TRBD1. The germline V gene encodes CDR1 SGHRS and CDR2 YFSETQ. The CDR3 runs 18 residues. With V trimmed by 4 bases and J by 0 bases, 10 bases remained unmatched. CDR3 in amino acids: CASSVGTGVPSSYNEQFF. The CDR3 nucleotides are TGCGCCAGCAGCGTCGGGACAGGGGTTCCGAGCTCCTACAATGAGCAGTTCTTC.

The chain has TRBV18 and TRBJ1-6; D is unclear. The CDR3 has 15 residues. Between the trimmed V and J ends, which lost 2 bases and 6 bases, there was a span of 11 bases. Germline lookup yields CDR1 KGHSH and CDR2 LQKENI. CDR3 in DNA: TGTGCCAGCTCACCATCGGAGATCCCTAATTCACCCCTCCACTTT. Its protein product is CASSPSEIPNSPLHF.

The J gene is TRBJ1-5, the V gene TRBV28, with a tentative D call TRBD1 (5 bases). The germline gives CDR1 MDHEN, CDR2 SYDVKM. The CDR3 has 17 amino acids. V lost 5 bases, J lost 1 base, and 18 bases lay in between. CDR3 loop: CASSPSGLPISNQPQHF. DNA for the CDR3: TGTGCCAGCAGTCCATCGGGACTCCCCATAAGCAATCAGCCCCAGCATTTT.

The chain links TRBV2 to TRBJ1-5; 9 bases map to TRBD1. V lost 4 bases, J lost 3 bases, and 4 bases stayed unmatched. CDR1 SNHLY and CDR2 FYNNEI come from the germline V gene. The CDR3 loop spans 15 amino acids. The CDR3 sequence is CASSAGDRANQPQHF. CDR3 sequence (DNA): TGTGCCAGCAGTGCGGGGGACAGGGCCAATCAGCCCCAGCATTTT. The full variable domain, with the rest looked up from reference TRBV2 and TRBJ1-5, is EPEVTQTPSHQVTQMGQEVILRCVPISNHLYFYWYRQILGQKVEFLVSFYNNEISEKSEIFDDQFSVERPDGSNFTLKIRSTKLEDSAMYFCASSAGDRANQPQHFGDGTRLSIL.

The J gene is TRBJ2-1, the V gene TRBV7-3, with D maybe TRBD2 (6 bases). Trimming removed 5 bases at V and 0 bases at J, with 11 bases between. The CDR3 runs to 15 residues. Germline V gives CDR1 SGHTA, CDR2 FQGTGA. For the CDR3, the DNA is TGTGCCAGCAGCACTAGCCTGAGCTCCTACAATGAGCAGTTCTTC. Residues: CASSTSLSSYNEQFF.

The rearrangement uses TRBV5-1 and TRBJ2-2, with 12 bases lining up with TRBD2. Germline values: CDR1 SGHRS, CDR2 YFSETQ. V was clipped by 4 bases and J by 7 bases; unmatched bases: 8. The CDR3 loop spans 16 amino acids. CDR3 loop: CASSTTSGRLIGELFF. The CDR3 DNA is TGCGCCAGCAGCACAACTAGCGGGAGGCTAATCGGGGAGCTGTTTTTT.

This chain links TRBV19 with TRBJ2-1, with 12 bases aligning to TRBD2. V shed 9 bases and J 4 bases; nucleotides not matched to a gene: 4. CDR1 is LNHDA, CDR2 SQIVND, per germline (reference sequence). The CDR3 has 14 residues. The CDR3 DNA sequence: TGTGCCAGCAGAACTAGCGGGAGGTACAATGAGCAGTTCTTC. Translation gives CASRTSGRYNEQFF.

The genes are TRBV7-2 and TRBJ2-1, with TRBD1 matching 12 bases. CDR3 size: 17 residues. Germline V gives CDR1 SGHTA, CDR2 FQGNSA. After removal of 5 bases from V and 7 bases from J, the junction contained 12 bases not matched to a gene. CDR3 sequence reads: CASSIRTGTGGRNEQFF. The CDR3 DNA reads TGTGCCAGCAGCATTAGAACCGGGACAGGGGGCAGGAATGAGCAGTTCTTC. Supplemented by reference TRBV7-2 and TRBJ2-1, the full variable domain reads GAGVSQSPSNKVTEKGKDVELRCDPISGHTALYWYRQSLGQGLEFLIYFQGNSAPDKSGLPSDRFSAERTGGSVSTLTIQRTQQEDSAVYLCASSIRTGTGGRNEQFFGPGTRLTVL.

The V and J genes are TRBV11-3 and TRBJ2-5; D remains ambiguous. Germline lookup yields CDR1 SGHNT and CDR2 YENEEA. CDR3 length equals 13 residues. Trimming left V 0 bases short and J 5 bases short, with 7 bases between. The CDR3 DNA reads as TGTGCCAGCAGCTTAGATAACCCCGAGACCCAGTACTTC. Its translation is CASSLDNPETQYF.

This clone came up a few times. The V gene is TRBV20-1, the J gene TRBJ1-2; 7 nucleotides line up with TRBD1. The length of the CDR3 is 11 residues. Germline V gene sequence: CDR1 DFQATT, CDR2 SNEGSKA (reference sequence). The CDR3 coding sequence is TGCAGCCCGACAGGGTCCTATGGCTACACCTTC. It translates to CSPTGSYGYTF.

The chain joins TRBV3-1 (or the pseudogene TRBV3-2) to TRBJ2-7; 10 bases line up with TRBD1. Germline V gives CDR1 LGHDT, CDR2 YNNKEL (reference sequence). The ends lost 5 bases at V and 3 bases at J; junction bases unmatched: 4. The CDR3 is 14 residues long. Here the CDR3 reads CASSTWTGGYEQYF. The CDR3, as DNA: TGTGCCAGCAGCACCTGGACAGGGGGCTACGAGCAGTACTTC.

V is TRBV7-2 and J is TRBJ1-2; 7 nucleotides agree with TRBD1. CDR3 length equals 15 residues. The V segment lost 5 bases and the J segment 0 bases; nucleotides outside the gene matches: 6. Germline V CDR1 and CDR2: SGHTA, FQGNSA. In DNA, the CDR3 is TGTGCCAGCAGCCAAGACAGGGCTTCTAACTATGGCTACACCTTC. Residues: CASSQDRASNYGYTF.